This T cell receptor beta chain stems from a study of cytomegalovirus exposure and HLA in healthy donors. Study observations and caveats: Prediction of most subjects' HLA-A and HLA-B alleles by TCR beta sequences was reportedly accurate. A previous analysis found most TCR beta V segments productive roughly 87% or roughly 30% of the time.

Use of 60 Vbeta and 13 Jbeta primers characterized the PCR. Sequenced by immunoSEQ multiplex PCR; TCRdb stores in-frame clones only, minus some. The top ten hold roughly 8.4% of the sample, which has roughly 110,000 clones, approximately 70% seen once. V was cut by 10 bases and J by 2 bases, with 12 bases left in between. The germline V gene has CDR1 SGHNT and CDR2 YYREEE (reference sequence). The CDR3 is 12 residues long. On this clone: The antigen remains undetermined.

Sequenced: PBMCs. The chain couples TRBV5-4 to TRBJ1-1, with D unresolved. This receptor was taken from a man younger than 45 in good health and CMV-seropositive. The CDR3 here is CASQNFNTEAFF. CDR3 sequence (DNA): TGTGCCTCTCAAAACTTCAACACTGAAGCTTTCTTT.